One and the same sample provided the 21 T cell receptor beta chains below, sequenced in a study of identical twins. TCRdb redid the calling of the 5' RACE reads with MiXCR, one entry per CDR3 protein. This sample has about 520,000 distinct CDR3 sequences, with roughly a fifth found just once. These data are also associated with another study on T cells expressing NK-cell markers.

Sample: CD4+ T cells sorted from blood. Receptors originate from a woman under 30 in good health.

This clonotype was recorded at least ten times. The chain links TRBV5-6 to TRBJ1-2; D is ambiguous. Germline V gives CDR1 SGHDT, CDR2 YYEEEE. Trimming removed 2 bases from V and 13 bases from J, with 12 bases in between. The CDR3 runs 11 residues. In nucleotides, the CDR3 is TGTGCCAGCAGCTTAACGACGAGTCCCACCTTC. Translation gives CASSLTTSPTF. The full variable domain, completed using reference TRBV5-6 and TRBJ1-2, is DAGVTQSPTHLIKTRGQQVTLRCSPKSGHDTVSWYQQALGQGPQFIFQYYEEEERQRGNFPDRFSGHQFPNYSSELNVNALLLGDSALYLCASSLTTSPTFGSGTRLTVV.

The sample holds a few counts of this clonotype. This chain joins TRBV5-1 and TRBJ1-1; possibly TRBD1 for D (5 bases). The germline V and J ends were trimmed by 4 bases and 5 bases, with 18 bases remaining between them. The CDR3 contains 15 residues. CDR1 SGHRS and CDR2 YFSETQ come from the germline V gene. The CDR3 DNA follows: TGCGCCAGCAGCCTGGGTCCGGGGCGCGGGACTGAAGCTTTCTTT. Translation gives CASSLGPGRGTEAFF. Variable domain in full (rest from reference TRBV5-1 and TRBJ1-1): KAGVTQTPRYLIKTRGQQVTLSCSPISGHRSVSWYQQTPGQGLQFLFEYFSETQRNKGNFPGRFSGRQFSNSRSEMNVSTLELGDSALYLCASSLGPGRGTEAFFGQGTRLTVV.

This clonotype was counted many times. CDR3 DNA: TGTGCCACCCGGGGACAGAACAAGCAGTACTTC. Protein sequence: CATRGQNKQYF. The genes are TRBV10-3 and TRBJ2-7; 7 bases match TRBD1. The germline gives CDR1 ENHRY, CDR2 SYGVKD. The CDR3 spans 11 residues. V was pared by 10 bases and J by 8 bases, with 8 bases of the junction left unmatched.

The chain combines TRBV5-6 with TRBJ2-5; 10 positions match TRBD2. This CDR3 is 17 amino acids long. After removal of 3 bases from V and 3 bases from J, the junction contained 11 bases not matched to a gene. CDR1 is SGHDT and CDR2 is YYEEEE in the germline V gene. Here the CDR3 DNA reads TGTGCCAGCAGCTCCGGGGTAGCGGGGGGCCGGGAAGAGACCCAGTACTTC. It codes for CASSSGVAGGREETQYF.

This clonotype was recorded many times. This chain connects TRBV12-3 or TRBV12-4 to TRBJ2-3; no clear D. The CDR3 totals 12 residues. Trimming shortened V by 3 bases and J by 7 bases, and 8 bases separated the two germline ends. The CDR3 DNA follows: TGTGCCAGCAGTTTCCGGCAGTATACGCAGTATTTT. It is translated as CASSFRQYTQYF.

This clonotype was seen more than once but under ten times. CDR3 region: CASSYRVSSYNEQFF. As DNA, the CDR3 is TGTGCCAGCAGTTATCGCGTGAGCTCCTACAATGAGCAGTTCTTC. The V gene is TRBV6-5, the J gene TRBJ2-1; D is unresolved. Trimming took off 3 bases at V and 0 bases at J, with 9 bases between the two ends. The germline V gene encodes CDR1 MNHEY and CDR2 SVGAGI. There are 15 residues in the CDR3.

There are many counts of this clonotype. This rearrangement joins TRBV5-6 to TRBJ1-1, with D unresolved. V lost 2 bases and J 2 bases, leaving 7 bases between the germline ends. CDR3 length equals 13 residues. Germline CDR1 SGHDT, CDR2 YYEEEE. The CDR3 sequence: CASSFEGNTEAFF. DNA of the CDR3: TGTGCCAGCAGCTTTGAGGGAAACACTGAAGCTTTCTTT.

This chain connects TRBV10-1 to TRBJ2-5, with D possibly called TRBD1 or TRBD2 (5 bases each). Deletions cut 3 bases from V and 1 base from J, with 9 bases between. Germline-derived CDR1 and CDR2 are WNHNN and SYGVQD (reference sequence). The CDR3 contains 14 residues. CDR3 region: CASSDGGFQETQYF. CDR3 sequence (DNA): TGCGCCAGCAGTGATGGGGGTTTCCAAGAGACCCAGTACTTC.

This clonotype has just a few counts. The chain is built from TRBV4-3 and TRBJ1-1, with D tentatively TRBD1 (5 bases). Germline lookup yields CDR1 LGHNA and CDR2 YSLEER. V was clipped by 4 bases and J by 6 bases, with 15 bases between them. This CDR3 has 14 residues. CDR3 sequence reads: CASSRTRGRAEAFF. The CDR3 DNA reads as TGCGCCAGCAGCCGAACGAGGGGAAGAGCTGAAGCTTTCTTT.

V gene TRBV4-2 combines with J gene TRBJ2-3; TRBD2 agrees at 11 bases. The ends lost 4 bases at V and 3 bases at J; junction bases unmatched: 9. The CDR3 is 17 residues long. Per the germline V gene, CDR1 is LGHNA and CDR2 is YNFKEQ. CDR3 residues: CASSPIGTSGGTDTQYF. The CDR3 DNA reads TGTGCCAGCAGCCCGATTGGAACTAGCGGGGGTACAGATACGCAGTATTTT.

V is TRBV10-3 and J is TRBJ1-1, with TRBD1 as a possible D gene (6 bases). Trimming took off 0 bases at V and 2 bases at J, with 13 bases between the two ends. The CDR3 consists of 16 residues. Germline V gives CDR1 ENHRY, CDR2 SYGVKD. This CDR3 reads CAISESFDRRNTEAFF. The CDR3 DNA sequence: TGTGCCATCAGTGAGTCTTTTGACAGGAGAAACACTGAAGCTTTCTTT.

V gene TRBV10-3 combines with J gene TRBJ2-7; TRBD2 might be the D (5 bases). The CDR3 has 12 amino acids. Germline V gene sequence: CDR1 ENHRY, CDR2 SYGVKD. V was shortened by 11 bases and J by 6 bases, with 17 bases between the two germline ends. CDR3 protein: CAATGVSGEQYF. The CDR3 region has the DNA TGTGCCGCGACCGGGGTGAGTGGCGAGCAGTACTTC.

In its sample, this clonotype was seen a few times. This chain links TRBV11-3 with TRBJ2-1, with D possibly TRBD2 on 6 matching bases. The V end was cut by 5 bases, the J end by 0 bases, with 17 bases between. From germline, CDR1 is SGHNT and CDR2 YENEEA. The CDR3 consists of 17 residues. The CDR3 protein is CASSRGSGSSSYNEQFF. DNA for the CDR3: TGTGCCAGCAGCCGGGGTAGCGGCTCAAGCTCCTACAATGAGCAGTTCTTC. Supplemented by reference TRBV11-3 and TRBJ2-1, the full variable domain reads EAGVVQSPRYKIIEKKQPVAFWCNPISGHNTLYWYLQNLGQGPELLIRYENEEAVDDSQLPKDRFSAERLKGVDSTLKIQPAELGDSAVYLCASSRGSGSSSYNEQFFGPGTRLTVL.

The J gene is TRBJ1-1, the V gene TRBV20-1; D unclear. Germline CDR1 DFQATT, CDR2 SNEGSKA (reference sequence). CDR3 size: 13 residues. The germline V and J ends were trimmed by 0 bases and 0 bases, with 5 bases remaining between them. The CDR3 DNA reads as TGCAGTGCTAGAGACAACATGAACACTGAAGCTTTCTTT. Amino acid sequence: CSARDNMNTEAFF.

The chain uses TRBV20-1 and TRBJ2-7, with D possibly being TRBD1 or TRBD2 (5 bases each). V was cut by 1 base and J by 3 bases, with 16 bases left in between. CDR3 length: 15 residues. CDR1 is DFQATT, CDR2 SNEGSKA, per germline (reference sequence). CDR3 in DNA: TGCAGTGCTAGAGCCGGAGACACTGGGGGCTACGAGCAGTACTTC. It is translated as CSARAGDTGGYEQYF.

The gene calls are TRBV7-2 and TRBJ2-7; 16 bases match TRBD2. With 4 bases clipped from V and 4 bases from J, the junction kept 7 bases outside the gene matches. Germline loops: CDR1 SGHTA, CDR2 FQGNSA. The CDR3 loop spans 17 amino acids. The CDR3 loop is CASSSGTSGRARYEQYF. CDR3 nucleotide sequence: TGTGCCAGCAGCTCCGGGACTAGCGGGAGGGCCAGGTACGAGCAGTACTTC.

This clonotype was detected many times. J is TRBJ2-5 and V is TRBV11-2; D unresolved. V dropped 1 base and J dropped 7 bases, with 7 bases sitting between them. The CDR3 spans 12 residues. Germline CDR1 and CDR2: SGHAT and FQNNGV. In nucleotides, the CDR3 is TGTGCCAGCAGCTTAGTCCGTGGGACCCAGTACTTC. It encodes CASSLVRGTQYF.

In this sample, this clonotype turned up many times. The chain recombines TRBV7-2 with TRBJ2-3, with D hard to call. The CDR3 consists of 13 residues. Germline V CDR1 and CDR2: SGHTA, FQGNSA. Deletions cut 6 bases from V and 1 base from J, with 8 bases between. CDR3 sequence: CASSLSRTDTQYF. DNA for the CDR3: TGTGCCAGCAGTTTGTCTCGCACAGATACGCAGTATTTT.

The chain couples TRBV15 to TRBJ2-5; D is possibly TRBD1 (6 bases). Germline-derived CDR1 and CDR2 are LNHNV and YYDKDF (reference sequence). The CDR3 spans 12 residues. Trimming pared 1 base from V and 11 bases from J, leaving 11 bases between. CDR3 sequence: CATSRGGQGQYF. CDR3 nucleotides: TGTGCCACCAGCAGAGGGGGGCAGGGTCAGTACTTC. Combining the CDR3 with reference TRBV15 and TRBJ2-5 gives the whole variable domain DAMVIQNPRYQVTQFGKPVTLSCSQTLNHNVMYWYQQKSSQAPKLLFHYYDKDFNNEADTPDNFQSRRPNTSFCFLDIRSPGLGDTAMYLCATSRGGQGQYFGPGTRLLVL.

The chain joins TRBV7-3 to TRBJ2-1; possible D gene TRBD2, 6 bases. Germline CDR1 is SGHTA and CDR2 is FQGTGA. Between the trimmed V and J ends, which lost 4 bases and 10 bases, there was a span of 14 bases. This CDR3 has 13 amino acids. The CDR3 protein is CASSSPGGGEQFF. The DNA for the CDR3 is TGTGCCAGCAGCTCCCCCGGGGGTGGAGAGCAGTTCTTC.

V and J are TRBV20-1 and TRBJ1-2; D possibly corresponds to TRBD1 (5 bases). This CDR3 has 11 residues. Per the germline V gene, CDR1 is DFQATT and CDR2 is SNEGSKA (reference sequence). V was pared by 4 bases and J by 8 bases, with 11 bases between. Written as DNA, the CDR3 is TGCAGTGCTACACGGGGACGGGGCTACACCTTC. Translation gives CSATRGRGYTF.